These 30 T cell receptor beta chains originate from one sample sequenced in a study of T-cell reconstitution after alpha-beta-depleted transplantation in children. Unique molecular identifiers were built into the TCRbeta library. TCRdb recomputed calls from the PCR reads with MiXCR, one row per CDR3 protein. Of about 600,000 distinct CDR3 sequences listed, more than 20% are singletons. This sample comprised PBMCs, mostly from graft donor cells, obtained 360 days after TCRalphabeta/CD19-depleted stem cell transplant. The receptors shown here come from a boy in the first two years of life who had a stem cell transplant for acute myeloid leukemia, so the T cells may come from the graft donor.

This clonotype was observed many times. The rearrangement joins TRBV29-1 to TRBJ2-5, with TRBD2 identical over 7 bases. This CDR3 spans 15 amino acids. The germline V gene has CDR1 SQVTM and CDR2 ANQGSEA. Losses at the gene ends were 4 bases for V and 2 bases for J; bases not matched to a gene: 10. The CDR3 sequence: CSVALLGGLQETQYF. The CDR3 DNA sequence: TGCAGCGTTGCCCTTCTCGGGGGACTACAAGAGACCCAGTACTTC. The full variable domain, its missing parts supplied by reference TRBV29-1 and TRBJ2-5, is SAVISQKPSRDICQRGTSLTIQCQVDSQVTMMFWYRQQPGQSLTLIATANQGSEATYESGFVIDKFPISRPNLTFSTLTVSNMSPEDSSIYLCSVALLGGLQETQYFGPGTRLLVL.

Ten or more counts support this clonotype. This chain links TRBV6-1 with TRBJ2-5; a possible D gene is TRBD1 (5 bases). With 8 bases removed from V and 0 bases from J, the gap between germline ends came to 16 bases. The CDR3 is 15 amino acids. Germline V gene data show CDR1 as MNHNS and CDR2 as SASEGT. The CDR3 DNA reads as TGTGCCAGCCAGGGAACAGGTTTATACCAAGAGACCCAGTACTTC. This codes for CASQGTGLYQETQYF.

The chain recombines TRBV12-3 or TRBV12-4 with TRBJ2-7; D possibly corresponds to TRBD1 (6 bases). The CDR3 runs 14 residues. Trimming pared 3 bases from V and 1 base from J, leaving 10 bases between. The chain's CDR3 is CASSFAQGSYEQYF. CDR3 in DNA: TGTGCCAGCAGTTTTGCCCAGGGGTCCTACGAGCAGTACTTC.

The CDR3 DNA follows: TGCAGTGCGGCTAGGACAGGGGGCGTCAACTATGGCTACACCTTC. It is translated as CSAARTGGVNYGYTF. This rearrangement joins TRBV20-1 to TRBJ1-2; 11 bases fit TRBD1. J was trimmed by 2 bases and V by 6 bases; bases with no gene match: 8. The CDR3 spans 15 residues. Germline V gene sequence: CDR1 DFQATT, CDR2 SNEGSKA (reference sequence).

This clonotype occurred many times. The chain joins TRBV20-1 to TRBJ2-5; 8 bases align to TRBD2. Trimming cost V 6 bases and J 7 bases; bases outside gene matches: 7. The CDR3 extends over 12 amino acids. In germline, CDR1 is DFQATT, CDR2 SNEGSKA (reference sequence). The CDR3 nucleotides are TGCAGTGCCCAAGACCTAGCGGGGACCCAGTACTTC. Protein sequence: CSAQDLAGTQYF.

Turning to this clonotype: A much larger clone is a single base away; this may be a read error. The chain combines TRBV20-1 with TRBJ2-7; TRBD1 agrees at 8 bases. CDR3 length equals 14 residues. Trimming at V came to 4 bases and at J to 4 bases, leaving 9 bases not matched to a gene. Germline loops: CDR1 DFQATT, CDR2 SNEGSKA (reference sequence). The CDR3 loop reads CSAIKMGQVYEQYF. CDR3 DNA: TGCAGTGCTATAAAGATGGGACAGGTTTACGAGCAGTACTTC.

This chain links TRBV6-1 with TRBJ2-7; TRBD1 matches 9 bases. Germline-derived CDR1 and CDR2 are MNHNS and SASEGT. This CDR3 has 15 residues. The trim removed 5 bases at V and 0 bases at J, leaving 5 bases unmatched. CDR3 in amino acids: CASSMGQGSSYEQYV. The CDR3 bases are TGTGCCAGCAGTATGGGACAGGGAAGCTCCTACGAGCAGTACGTC.

This CDR3 is CASSLVASSYEQYF. The DNA of the CDR3 is TGTGCCAGCAGCTTGGTGGCTTCATCCTACGAGCAGTACTTC. The genes are TRBV5-6 and TRBJ2-7; D remains unclear. Germline CDR1 SGHDT, CDR2 YYEEEE. The CDR3 runs to 14 residues. The germline V and J ends were trimmed by 0 bases and 1 base, with 8 bases remaining between them.

This clonotype has ten or more counts. The V and J genes are TRBV20-1 and TRBJ2-1; TRBD1 agrees at 8 bases. CDR1 is DFQATT, CDR2 SNEGSKA, per germline (reference sequence). The ends lost 5 bases at V and 8 bases at J; junction bases unmatched: 14. This CDR3 spans 15 amino acids. CDR3 nucleotides: TGCAGTGCTGCCCCGATTCAGGGGGCAGGCGATGAGCAGTTCTTC. Translating it yields CSAAPIQGAGDEQFF.

This clonotype was counted only a few times. V gene TRBV20-1 combines with J gene TRBJ1-6; the D is unclear. Germline V CDR1 and CDR2: DFQATT, SNEGSKA (reference sequence). V lost 4 bases, J lost 2 bases, and 15 bases lay in between. The length of the CDR3 is 16 residues. CDR3 in DNA: TGCAGTGCTATCTTGGGCCCTGGTGCCTATAATTCACCCCTCCACTTT. The encoded protein is CSAILGPGAYNSPLHF.

This clonotype came up many times. The rearrangement joins TRBV9 to TRBJ2-7; D unresolved. Germline CDR1 and CDR2: SGDLS and YYNGEE. V lost 0 bases and J 3 bases, leaving 10 bases between the germline ends. CDR3 size: 14 residues. CDR3 DNA: TGTGCCAGCAGCGTAGCCGACATACACTACGAGCAGTACTTC. It specifies CASSVADIHYEQYF.

This clonotype came up many times. V is TRBV7-2 and J is TRBJ2-2, with a tentative D call TRBD1 (6 bases). The V and J ends lost 3 bases and 4 bases respectively, with 12 bases between them. The CDR3 is 15 amino acids. The germline V gene encodes CDR1 SGHTA and CDR2 FQGNSA. In nucleotides, the CDR3 is TGTGCCAGCAGCTTGGTTACAGGGCCCACCGGGGAGCTGTTTTTT. As protein: CASSLVTGPTGELFF.

This clonotype was detected a few times. The rearrangement links TRBV18 to TRBJ2-2; D assignment may be TRBD1 or TRBD2 (5 bases each). Trimming took 6 bases from V and 4 from J, leaving 12 bases between them. Germline V gene lookup returns CDR1 KGHSH and CDR2 LQKENI. The CDR3 runs 14 residues. CDR3 bases: TGTGCCAGCTCCGGGACGACGAGCACCGGGGAGCTGTTTTTT. This translates into CASSGTTSTGELFF.

This clonotype was seen only a few times. The gene calls are TRBV5-5 and TRBJ2-2, with D perhaps TRBD1 or TRBD2 (6 bases each). This CDR3 spans 13 amino acids. CDR1 is SGHKS, CDR2 YYEKEE, per germline (reference sequence). The V gene lost 4 bases and the J gene lost 4 bases, with 8 bases spanning the gap. The CDR3 region is CASSPGATGELFF. DNA of the CDR3: TGTGCCAGCAGCCCGGGGGCCACCGGGGAGCTGTTTTTT.

This chain links TRBV28 with TRBJ2-3; D call uncertain. This CDR3 is built from 15 residues. The V end was cut by 6 bases, the J end by 2 bases, with 15 bases between. The germline V gene encodes CDR1 MDHEN and CDR2 SYDVKM. CDR3 region: CASSHSPLTTDTQYF. The CDR3 DNA reads TGTGCCAGCAGCCACAGTCCACTAACCACAGATACGCAGTATTTT.

The genes are TRBV20-1 and TRBJ2-5; D gene ambiguous. Germline CDR1 and CDR2: DFQATT and SNEGSKA (reference sequence). This CDR3 contains 14 residues. CDR3 sequence reads: CRAQARPFPETQYF. CDR3 bases: TGCAGGGCTCAGGCCCGTCCGTTTCCAGAGACCCAGTACTTC.

This clonotype was detected many times. This chain joins TRBV7-9 and TRBJ1-2; no clear D gene. Looked up from germline, CDR1 is SEHNR and CDR2 is FQNEAQ (reference sequence). Between the trimmed V and J ends, which lost 7 bases and 4 bases, there was a span of 7 bases. CDR3 length: 11 residues. The CDR3 loop is CASTVRYGYTF. CDR3 bases: TGTGCCAGCACTGTCCGCTATGGCTACACCTTC.

The gene calls are TRBV20-1 and TRBJ2-7, with 10 bases identical to TRBD2. Germline V CDR1 and CDR2: DFQATT, SNEGSKA (reference sequence). The CDR3 totals 11 residues. CDR3 loop: CGTSVSYEQYF. CDR3 DNA sequence: TGCGGGACTAGCGTTTCCTACGAGCAGTACTTC.

This clonotype was counted only a few times. This sequence joins TRBV12-3 or TRBV12-4 and TRBJ2-6; 7 bases are a match to TRBD1. This CDR3 region has 17 residues. After removal of 5 bases from V and 0 bases from J, the junction contained 7 bases not matched to a gene. The DNA of the CDR3 is TGTGCCAGCAGTGCCGGGACAGCTATCTCTGGGGCCAACGTCCTGACTTTC. Translation: CASSAGTAISGANVLTF.

In its sample, this clonotype was seen a few times. The J gene is TRBJ2-1, the V gene TRBV12-3 or TRBV12-4; possibly TRBD1 for D (5 bases). This CDR3 is 14 amino acids long. V was cut by 6 bases and J by 0 bases, with 9 bases left in between. CDR3 in amino acids: CASSTDSSYNEQFF. CDR3 nucleotides: TGTGCCAGCAGCACCGACAGCTCCTACAATGAGCAGTTCTTC.

The V call is TRBV3-1, the J call TRBJ1-2, with D unclear. Trimming left V 3 bases short and J 6 bases short, with 11 bases between. This CDR3 contains 13 residues. Germline CDR1 and CDR2: LGHDT and YNNKEL (reference sequence). CDR3: CASSHAFGNGYTF. The CDR3 DNA reads as TGTGCCAGCAGCCATGCGTTTGGCAATGGCTACACCTTC.

A few counts support this clonotype. The chain carries TRBV28 and TRBJ1-2; D perhaps matches TRBD1 (5 bases). This CDR3 is 15 amino acids long. Per germline, CDR1 MDHEN and CDR2 SYDVKM. V was clipped by 3 bases and J by 8 bases, with 19 bases between them. CDR3 protein: CASSFALSGGQGYTF. The CDR3 DNA sequence: TGTGCCAGCAGTTTTGCCCTAAGTGGGGGTCAGGGCTACACCTTC.

CDR3 region: CSARDLRRGWATCGANVLTF. CDR3 nucleotide sequence: TGCAGTGCTAGAGATCTTCGTCGGGGGTGGGCTACTTGTGGGGCCAACGTCCTGACTTTC. This chain links TRBV20-1 with TRBJ2-6; a possible D gene is TRBD2 (6 bases). V lost 0 bases, J lost 3 bases, and 24 bases lay in between. From germline, CDR1 is DFQATT and CDR2 SNEGSKA (reference sequence). This CDR3 has 20 amino acids.

The chain couples TRBV20-1 to TRBJ2-7, with 7 bases fitting TRBD1. Trimming removed 5 bases from V and 4 bases from J; junction bases left unmatched: 11. Germline V gives CDR1 DFQATT, CDR2 SNEGSKA (reference sequence). The CDR3 is made up of 14 amino acids. CDR3 loop: CSAVIRDRSYEQYF. CDR3 DNA sequence: TGCAGTGCTGTCATCCGGGACAGATCTTACGAGCAGTACTTC.

This clonotype was detected only a few times. This rearrangement joins TRBV20-1 to TRBJ2-7; the D gene is possibly TRBD1 (5 bases). The CDR3 length is 10 residues. V was cut by 6 bases and J by 3 bases, with 6 bases left in between. CDR1 is DFQATT, CDR2 SNEGSKA, per germline (reference sequence). This CDR3 is CSARDYEQYV. The DNA for the CDR3 is TGCAGTGCCAGGGACTACGAGCAGTACGTC.

This clonotype was detected many times. The J gene is TRBJ2-3, the V gene TRBV29-1, with 7 bases fitting TRBD1. Looked up from germline, CDR1 is SQVTM and CDR2 is ANQGSEA. The CDR3 covers 15 residues. The ends lost 1 base at V and 2 bases at J; junction bases unmatched: 6. The CDR3 here is CSVEVRGQITDTQYF. The CDR3 DNA is TGCAGCGTTGAAGTTAGGGGACAGATCACAGATACGCAGTATTTT.

The chain links TRBV19 to TRBJ1-5, with a tentative D call TRBD1 (6 bases). Germline lookup yields CDR1 LNHDA and CDR2 SQIVND (reference sequence). Deletions cut 9 bases from V and 0 bases from J, with 12 bases between. CDR3 length: 14 residues. CDR3 region: CASRTANSNQPQHF. The CDR3 region has the DNA TGTGCCAGCAGGACAGCGAATAGCAATCAGCCCCAGCATTTT.

This clonotype was detected only a few times. CDR3 sequence: CASSIQGARTEAFF. DNA of the CDR3: TGTGCCAGCAGCATACAGGGGGCGCGGACTGAAGCTTTCTTT. This sequence joins TRBV7-2 and TRBJ1-1; 9 nucleotides agree with TRBD1. V lost 5 bases to trimming and J lost 5 bases; unmatched junction nucleotides: 6. This CDR3 is built from 14 residues. Germline lookup yields CDR1 SGHTA and CDR2 FQGNSA.

This sequence joins TRBV28 and TRBJ1-2; TRBD1 is a possible D gene (5 bases). Germline-derived CDR1 and CDR2 are MDHEN and SYDVKM. The length of the CDR3 is 12 residues. The ends were cut back, 6 bases at V and 6 bases at J, with 11 bases in the middle. CDR3 sequence (DNA): TGTGCCAGCAGCCTAGGGGAAAATGGCTACACCTTC. It translates to CASSLGENGYTF.

This clonotype was seen repeatedly, ten times or more. The chain links TRBV20-1 to TRBJ1-5; no clear D. CDR3 length equals 13 residues. Germline V lookup: CDR1 DFQATT, CDR2 SNEGSKA (reference sequence). V was trimmed by 1 base and J by 3 bases, leaving 7 bases between them. The CDR3, as DNA: TGCAGTGCTAGAGTATCGCTCAATCAGCCCCAGCATTTT. This encodes CSARVSLNQPQHF.